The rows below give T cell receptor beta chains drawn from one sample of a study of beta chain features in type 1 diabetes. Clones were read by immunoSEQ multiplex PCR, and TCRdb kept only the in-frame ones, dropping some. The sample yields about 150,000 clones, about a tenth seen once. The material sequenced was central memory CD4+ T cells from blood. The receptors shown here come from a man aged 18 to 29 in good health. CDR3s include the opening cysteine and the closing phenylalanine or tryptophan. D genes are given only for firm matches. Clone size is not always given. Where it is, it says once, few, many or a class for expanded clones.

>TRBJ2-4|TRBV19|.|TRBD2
CASRPRGASGENIQYF
TGTGCCAGTAGGCCGCGTGGGGCTAGCGGGGAAAACATTCAGTACTTC
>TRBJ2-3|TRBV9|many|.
CASSLGQTSTDTQYF
TGTGCCAGCAGCCTAGGACAAACTAGCACAGATACGCAGTATTTT
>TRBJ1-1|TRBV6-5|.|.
CASSYEVSTEAFF
TGTGCCAGCAGTTACGAGGTGTCCACTGAAGCTTTCTTT
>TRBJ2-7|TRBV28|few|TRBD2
CASNPGLATYEQYF
TGTGCCAGCAATCCGGGACTAGCTACGTACGAGCAGTACTTC
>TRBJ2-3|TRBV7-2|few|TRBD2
CASSRRPSGGYTDTQYF
TGTGCCAGCAGCCGACGGCCTAGCGGGGGGTACACAGATACGCAGTATTTT
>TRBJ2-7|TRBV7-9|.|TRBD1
CASSLGQGAPYF
TGTGCCAGCAGCTTAGGACAGGGGGCGCCGTACTTC
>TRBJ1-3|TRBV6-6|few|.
CASTSGHLLGNTIYF
TGTGCCAGCACCTCCGGACACCTTTTAGGAAACACCATATATTTT
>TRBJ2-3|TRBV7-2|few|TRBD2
CASSLRLAGGSTDTQYF
TGTGCCAGCAGCTTAAGGCTAGCGGGGGGAAGCACAGATACGCAGTATTTT
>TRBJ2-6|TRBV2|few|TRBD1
CASSRQGTGANVLTF
TGTGCCAGCAGCCGACAGGGTACTGGGGCCAACGTCCTGACTTTC
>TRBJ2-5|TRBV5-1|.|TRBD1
CATNRGQGGETQYF
TGCGCCACCAACAGGGGACAGGGAGGGGAGACCCAGTACTTC
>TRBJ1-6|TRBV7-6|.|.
CASSLGSAGNNSPLHF
TGTGCCAGCAGCTTAGGATCGGCAGGGAATAATTCACCCCTCCACTTT
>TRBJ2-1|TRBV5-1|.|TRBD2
CASSLKLAGGFSYNEQFF
TGCGCCAGCAGCTTGAAGTTAGCGGGGGGGTTCTCCTACAATGAGCAGTTCTTC
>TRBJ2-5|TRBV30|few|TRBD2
CAWSDVAGWETQYF
TGTGCCTGGAGTGATGTAGCGGGGTGGGAGACCCAGTACTTC
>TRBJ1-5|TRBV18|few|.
CASSPSGHDQPQHF
TGTGCCAGCTCACCTTCGGGACACGATCAGCCCCAGCATTTT
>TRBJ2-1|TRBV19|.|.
CASSFRLVGSSYNEQFF
TGTGCCAGTAGTTTTCGACTAGTCGGTAGCTCCTACAATGAGCAGTTCTTC
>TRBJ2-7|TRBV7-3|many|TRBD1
CASSFSTGQVQYF
TGTGCCAGCAGCTTCTCAACCGGACAGGTCCAGTACTTC
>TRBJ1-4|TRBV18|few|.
CASSPPAGPEKLFF
TGTGCCAGCTCACCACCGGCGGGGCCTGAAAAACTGTTTTTT
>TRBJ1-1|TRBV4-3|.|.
CASSQQMNTEAFF
TGCGCCAGCAGCCAACAAATGAACACTGAAGCTTTCTTT
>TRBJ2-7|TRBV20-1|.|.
CSAAPTGIPYF
TGCAGTGCCGCACCTACAGGGATTCCATACTTC
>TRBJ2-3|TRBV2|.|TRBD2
CASLAGSSTDTQYF
TGTGCCAGCCTAGCGGGGTCAAGCACAGATACGCAGTATTTT
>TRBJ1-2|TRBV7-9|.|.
CASSPETNYGYTF
TGTGCCAGCAGCCCCGAGACTAACTATGGCTACACCTTC
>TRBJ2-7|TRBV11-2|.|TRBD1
CASSFDRVRTYEQYF
TGTGCCAGCAGCTTTGACAGGGTACGAACCTACGAGCAGTACTTC
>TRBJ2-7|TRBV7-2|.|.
CASSSPGRLTSYEQYF
TGTGCCAGCAGCTCCCCGGGAAGGCTCACCTCCTACGAGCAGTACTTC
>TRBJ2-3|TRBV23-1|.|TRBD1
CASSQSSGTGRPDTQYF
TGCGCCAGCAGTCAATCGTCTGGGACAGGGCGGCCAGATACGCAGTATTTT
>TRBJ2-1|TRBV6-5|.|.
CASSEQGYEQFF
TGTGCCAGCAGTGAACAGGGCTATGAGCAGTTCTTC
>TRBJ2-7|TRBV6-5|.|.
CASSYQVDGYEQYF
TGTGCCAGCAGTTACCAAGTAGACGGGTACGAGCAGTACTTC
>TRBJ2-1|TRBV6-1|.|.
CASSERGTPLF
TGTGCCAGCAGTGAACGTGGGACACCGCTCTTC
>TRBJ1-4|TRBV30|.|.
CAWRETGTGNEKLFF
TGTGCCTGGAGAGAAACAGGGACCGGTAATGAAAAACTGTTTTTT
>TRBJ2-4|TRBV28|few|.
CASSLKTGGGTVLPLAKNIQYF
TGTGCCAGCAGTTTAAAGACCGGGGGCGGGACAGTGCTCCCTCTAGCCAAAAACATTCAGTACTTC
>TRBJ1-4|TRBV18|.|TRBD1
CASSLDPGQNNEKLFF
TGTGCCAGCTCACTTGACCCGGGACAGAATAATGAAAAACTGTTTTTT
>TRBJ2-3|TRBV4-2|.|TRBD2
CASSQVLTRGSSGGALDTQYF
TGTGCCAGCAGCCAAGTATTAACACGAGGATCTAGCGGGGGGGCCTTGGATACGCAGTATTTT
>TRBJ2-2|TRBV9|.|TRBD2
CASRAGGAGAGELFF
TGTGCCAGCAGAGCCGGGGGGGCCGGGGCCGGGGAGCTGTTTTTT
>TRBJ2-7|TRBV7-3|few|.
CASSLTPGGSYEQYF
TGTGCCAGCAGCTTAACCCCCGGGGGCTCCTACGAGCAGTACTTC
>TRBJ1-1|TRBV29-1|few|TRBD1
CSGRDRGQNTEAFF
TGCAGCGGCAGGGACAGGGGGCAGAACACTGAAGCTTTCTTT
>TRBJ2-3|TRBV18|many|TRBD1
CASSPGTGSPGTDTQYF
TGTGCCAGCTCACCAGGGACAGGGAGCCCCGGCACAGATACGCAGTATTTT
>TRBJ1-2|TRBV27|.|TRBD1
CASSSGQGMEYGYTF
TGTGCCAGCAGTTCCGGACAGGGGATGGAGTATGGCTACACCTTC
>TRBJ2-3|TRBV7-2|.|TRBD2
CASSLASGGADTQYF
TGTGCCAGCAGCTTAGCTAGCGGGGGGGCAGATACGCAGTATTTT
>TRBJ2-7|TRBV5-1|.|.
CASSFVGAGGEQYF
TGCGCCAGCAGCTTCGTCGGGGCCGGGGGCGAGCAGTACTTC
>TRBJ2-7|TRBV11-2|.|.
CASSPDRAYEQYF
TGTGCCAGCAGCCCGGACAGAGCTTACGAGCAGTACTTC
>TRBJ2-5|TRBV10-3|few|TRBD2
CAISSGGTETQYF
TGTGCCATCAGTTCCGGGGGGACGGAGACCCAGTACTTC
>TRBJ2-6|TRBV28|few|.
CASSLGSSGANVLTF
TGTGCCAGCAGTTTAGGGAGCTCTGGGGCCAACGTCCTGACTTTC
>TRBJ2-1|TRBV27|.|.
CASSASGAYNEQFF
TGTGCCAGCAGTGCATCAGGGGCCTACAATGAGCAGTTCTTC
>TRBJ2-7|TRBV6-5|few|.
CASRHSYEQYF
TGTGCCAGCAGACACAGCTACGAGCAGTACTTC
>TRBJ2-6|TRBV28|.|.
CASTPPGVSRSGANVLTF
TGTGCCAGCACCCCTCCGGGGGTCTCTCGCTCTGGGGCCAACGTCCTGACTTTC
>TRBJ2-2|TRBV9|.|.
CASSVESGNTGELFF
TGTGCCAGCAGCGTAGAATCCGGGAACACCGGGGAGCTGTTTTTT
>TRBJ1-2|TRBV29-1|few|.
CSTGEWEKGYTF
TGCAGCACGGGGGAATGGGAGAAAGGCTACACCTTC
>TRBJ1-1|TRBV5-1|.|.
CASSLVGGGNTEAFF
TGCGCCAGCAGCTTGGTGGGCGGGGGGAACACTGAAGCTTTCTTT
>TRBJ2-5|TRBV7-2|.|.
CASSRGRTQETQYF
TGTGCCAGCAGCCGAGGACGGACTCAAGAGACCCAGTACTTC
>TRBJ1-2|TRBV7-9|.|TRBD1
CASSMPGTADLPYGYTF
TGTGCCAGCAGCATGCCGGGGACAGCGGATCTACCTTATGGCTACACCTTC
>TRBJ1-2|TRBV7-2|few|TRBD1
CASSPRQGIDGYTF
TGTGCCAGCAGCCCACGACAGGGTATTGATGGCTACACCTTC
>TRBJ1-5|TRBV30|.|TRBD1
CAWSWGQGAGQPQHF
TGTGCCTGGAGTTGGGGACAGGGGGCAGGACAGCCCCAGCATTTT
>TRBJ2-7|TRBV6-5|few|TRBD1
CASSPSPGQGYEQYF
TGTGCCAGCAGCCCTAGTCCGGGACAGGGCTACGAGCAGTACTTC
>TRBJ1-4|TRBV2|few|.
CASSGQGGEKLFF
TGTGCCAGCAGTGGGCAGGGTGGTGAAAAACTGTTTTTT
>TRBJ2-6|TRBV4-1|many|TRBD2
CASSPAGGSGSNSGANVLTF
TGCGCCAGCAGTCCGGCGGGGGGGAGCGGAAGCAACTCTGGGGCCAACGTCCTGACTTTC
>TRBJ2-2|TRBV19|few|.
CAGSGANTGELFF
TGTGCCGGTTCCGGGGCGAACACCGGGGAGCTGTTTTTT